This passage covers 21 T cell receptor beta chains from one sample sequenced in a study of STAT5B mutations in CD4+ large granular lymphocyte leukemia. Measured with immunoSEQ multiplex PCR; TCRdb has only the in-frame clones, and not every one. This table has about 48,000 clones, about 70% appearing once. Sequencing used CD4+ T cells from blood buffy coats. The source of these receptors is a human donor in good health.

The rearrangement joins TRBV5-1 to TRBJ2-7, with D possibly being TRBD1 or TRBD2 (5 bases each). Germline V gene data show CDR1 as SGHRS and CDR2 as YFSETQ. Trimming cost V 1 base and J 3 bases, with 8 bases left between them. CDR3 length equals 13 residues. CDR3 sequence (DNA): TGCGCCAGCAGCTTGATGGGGGACTACGAGCAGTACTTC. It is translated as CASSLMGDYEQYF.

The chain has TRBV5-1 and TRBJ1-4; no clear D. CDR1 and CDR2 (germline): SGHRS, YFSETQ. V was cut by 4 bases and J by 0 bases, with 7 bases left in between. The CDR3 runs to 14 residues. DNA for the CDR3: TGCGCCAGCAGCCTGAGCGCAACTAATGAAAAACTGTTTTTT. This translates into CASSLSATNEKLFF.

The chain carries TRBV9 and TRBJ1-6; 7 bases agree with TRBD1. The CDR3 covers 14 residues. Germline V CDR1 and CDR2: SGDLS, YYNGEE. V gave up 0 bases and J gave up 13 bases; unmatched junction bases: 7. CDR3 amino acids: CASSVEGGGSPLHF. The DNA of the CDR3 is TGTGCCAGCAGCGTAGAGGGAGGGGGCAGTCCCCTCCACTTT.

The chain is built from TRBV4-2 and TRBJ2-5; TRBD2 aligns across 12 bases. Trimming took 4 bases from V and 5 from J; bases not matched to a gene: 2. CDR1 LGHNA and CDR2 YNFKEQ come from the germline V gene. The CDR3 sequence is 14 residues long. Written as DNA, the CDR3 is TGTGCCAGCAGCCGGACTAGCGGGGAGGAGACCCAGTACTTC. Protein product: CASSRTSGEETQYF.

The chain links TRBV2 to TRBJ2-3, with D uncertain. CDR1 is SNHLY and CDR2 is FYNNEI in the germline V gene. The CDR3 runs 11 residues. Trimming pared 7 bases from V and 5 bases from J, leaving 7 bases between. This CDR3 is CASKVRDTQYF. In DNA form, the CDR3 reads TGTGCCAGCAAAGTCCGAGATACGCAGTATTTT. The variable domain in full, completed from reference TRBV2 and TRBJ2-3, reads EPEVTQTPSHQVTQMGQEVILRCVPISNHLYFYWYRQILGQKVEFLVSFYNNEISEKSEIFDDQFSVERPDGSNFTLKIRSTKLEDSAMYFCASKVRDTQYFGPGTRLTVL.

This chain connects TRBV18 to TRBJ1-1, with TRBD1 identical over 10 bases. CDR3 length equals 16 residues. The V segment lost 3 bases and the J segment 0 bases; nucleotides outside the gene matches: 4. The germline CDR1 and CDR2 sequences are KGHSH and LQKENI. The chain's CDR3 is CASSPGTGVMNTEAFF. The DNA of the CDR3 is TGTGCCAGCTCACCCGGGACAGGGGTCATGAACACTGAAGCTTTCTTT. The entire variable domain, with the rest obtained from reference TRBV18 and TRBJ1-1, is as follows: NAGVMQNPRHLVRRRGQEARLRCSPMKGHSHVYWYRQLPEEGLKFMVYLQKENIIDESGMPKERFSAEFPKEGPSILRIQQVVRGDSAAYFCASSPGTGVMNTEAFFGQGTRLTVV.

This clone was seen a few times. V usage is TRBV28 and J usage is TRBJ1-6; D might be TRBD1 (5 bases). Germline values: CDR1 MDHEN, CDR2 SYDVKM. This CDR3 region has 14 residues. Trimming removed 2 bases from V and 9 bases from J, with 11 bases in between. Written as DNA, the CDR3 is TGTGCCAGCAGTTTAGGGCAGGGTGGTTCACCCCTCCACTTT. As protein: CASSLGQGGSPLHF.

The CDR3 DNA is TGTGCCAGCTCACCAAGGGGGGGCTACGAGCAGTACGTC. It yields the protein CASSPRGGYEQYV. The chain couples TRBV18 to TRBJ2-7, with D perhaps matching TRBD2 (7 bases). The CDR3 length is 13 residues. Germline CDR1 is KGHSH and CDR2 is LQKENI. The V end lost 2 bases, the J end lost 3 bases, and 8 bases lay between the germline ends.

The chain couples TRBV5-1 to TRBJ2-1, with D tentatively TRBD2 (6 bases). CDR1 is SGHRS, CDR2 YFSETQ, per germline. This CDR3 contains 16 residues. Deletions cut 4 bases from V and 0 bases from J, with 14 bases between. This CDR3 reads CASSPVTTSSYNEQFF. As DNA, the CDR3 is TGCGCCAGCAGCCCAGTCACGACTAGCTCCTACAATGAGCAGTTCTTC.

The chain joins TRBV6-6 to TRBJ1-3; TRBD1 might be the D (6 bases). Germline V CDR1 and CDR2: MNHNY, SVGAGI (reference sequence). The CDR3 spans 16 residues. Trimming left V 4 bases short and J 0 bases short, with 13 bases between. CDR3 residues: CASSSTGTYSGNTIYF. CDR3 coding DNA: TGTGCCAGCAGTTCCACGGGGACATACTCTGGAAACACCATATATTTT.

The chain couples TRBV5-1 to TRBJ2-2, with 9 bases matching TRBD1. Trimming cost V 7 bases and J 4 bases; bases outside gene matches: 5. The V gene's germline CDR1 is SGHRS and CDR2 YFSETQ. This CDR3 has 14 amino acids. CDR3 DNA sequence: TGCGCCAGCTCGGGACAGGGATCCACCGGGGAGCTGTTTTTT. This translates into CASSGQGSTGELFF.

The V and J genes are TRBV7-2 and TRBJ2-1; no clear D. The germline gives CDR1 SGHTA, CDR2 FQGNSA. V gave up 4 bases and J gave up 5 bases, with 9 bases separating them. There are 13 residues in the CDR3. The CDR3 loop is CASSSPPHNEQFF. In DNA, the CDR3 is TGTGCCAGCAGCTCCCCCCCCCACAATGAGCAGTTCTTC. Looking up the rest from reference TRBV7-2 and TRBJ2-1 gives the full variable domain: GAGVSQSPSNKVTEKGKDVELRCDPISGHTALYWYRQSLGQGLEFLIYFQGNSAPDKSGLPSDRFSAERTGGSVSTLTIQRTQQEDSAVYLCASSSPPHNEQFFGPGTRLTVL.

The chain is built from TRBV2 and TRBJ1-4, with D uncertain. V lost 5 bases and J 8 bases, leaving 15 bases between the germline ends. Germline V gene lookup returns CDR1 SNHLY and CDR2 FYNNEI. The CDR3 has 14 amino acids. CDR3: CASSRYSGQEKLFF. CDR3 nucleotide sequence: TGTGCCAGCAGTCGTTACTCAGGCCAAGAAAAACTGTTTTTT. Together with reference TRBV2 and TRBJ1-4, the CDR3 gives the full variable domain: EPEVTQTPSHQVTQMGQEVILRCVPISNHLYFYWYRQILGQKVEFLVSFYNNEISEKSEIFDDQFSVERPDGSNFTLKIRSTKLEDSAMYFCASSRYSGQEKLFFGSGTQLSVL.

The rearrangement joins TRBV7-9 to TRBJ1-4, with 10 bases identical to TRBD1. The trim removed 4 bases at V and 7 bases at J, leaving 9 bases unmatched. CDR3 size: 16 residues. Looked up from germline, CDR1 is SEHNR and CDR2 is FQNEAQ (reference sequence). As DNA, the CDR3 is TGTGCCAGCAGCTCCGGGACAGGGGTGGAGGGTGAAAAACTGTTTTTT. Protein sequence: CASSSGTGVEGEKLFF.

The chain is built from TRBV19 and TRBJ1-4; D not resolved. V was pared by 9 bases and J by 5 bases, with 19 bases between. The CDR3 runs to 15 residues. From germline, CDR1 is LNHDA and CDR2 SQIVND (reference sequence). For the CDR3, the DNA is TGTGCCAGCGCACCCGAGGGCGTCCAGAATGAAAAACTGTTTTTT. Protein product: CASAPEGVQNEKLFF.

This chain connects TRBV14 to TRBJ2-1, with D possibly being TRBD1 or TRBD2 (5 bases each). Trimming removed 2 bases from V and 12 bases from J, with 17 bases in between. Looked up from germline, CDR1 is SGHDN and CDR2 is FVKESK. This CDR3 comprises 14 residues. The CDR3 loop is CASSQTRGAGGQFF. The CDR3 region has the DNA TGTGCCAGCAGCCAAACACGAGGGGCCGGCGGGCAGTTCTTC. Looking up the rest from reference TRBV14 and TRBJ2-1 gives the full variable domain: EAGVTQFPSHSVIEKGQTVTLRCDPISGHDNLYWYRRVMGKEIKFLLHFVKESKQDESGMPNNRFLAERTGGTYSTLKVQPAELEDSGVYFCASSQTRGAGGQFFGPGTRLTVL.

The CDR3 loop is CASSRQYGYTF. The CDR3 DNA reads as TGTGCCAGCAGTAGACAGTACGGCTACACCTTC. The chain joins TRBV7-9 to TRBJ1-2, with D maybe TRBD1 (5 bases). Per germline, CDR1 SEHNR and CDR2 FQNEAQ (reference sequence). The length of the CDR3 is 11 residues. Trimming pared 6 bases from V and 8 bases from J, leaving 10 bases between.

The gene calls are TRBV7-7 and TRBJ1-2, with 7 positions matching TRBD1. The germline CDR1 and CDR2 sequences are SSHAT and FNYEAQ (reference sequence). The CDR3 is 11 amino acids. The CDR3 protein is CAVKTGDGYTF. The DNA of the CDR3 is TGTGCTGTCAAAACAGGGGACGGCTACACCTTC.

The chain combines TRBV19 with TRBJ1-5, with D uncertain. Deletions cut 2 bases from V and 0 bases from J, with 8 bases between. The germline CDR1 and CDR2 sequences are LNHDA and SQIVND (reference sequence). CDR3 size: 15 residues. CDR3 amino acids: CASSISGDSNQPQHF. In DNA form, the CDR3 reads TGTGCCAGTAGTATATCAGGAGATAGCAATCAGCCCCAGCATTTT. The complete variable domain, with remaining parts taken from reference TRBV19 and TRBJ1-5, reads DGGITQSPKYLFRKEGQNVTLSCEQNLNHDAMYWYRQDPGQGLRLIYYSQIVNDFQKGDIAEGYSVSREKKESFPLTVTSAQKNPTAFYLCASSISGDSNQPQHFGDGTRLSIL.

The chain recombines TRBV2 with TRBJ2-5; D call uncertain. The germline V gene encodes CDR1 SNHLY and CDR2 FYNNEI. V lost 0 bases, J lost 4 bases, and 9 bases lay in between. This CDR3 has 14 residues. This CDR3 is CASSEARRGETQYF. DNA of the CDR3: TGTGCCAGCAGTGAAGCGCGAAGAGGAGAGACCCAGTACTTC.

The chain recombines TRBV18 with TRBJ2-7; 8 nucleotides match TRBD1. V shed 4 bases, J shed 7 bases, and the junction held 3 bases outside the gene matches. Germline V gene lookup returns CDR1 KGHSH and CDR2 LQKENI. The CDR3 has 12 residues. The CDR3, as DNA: TGTGCCAGCTCACGGACAGGGTGGGAGCAGTACTTC. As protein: CASSRTGWEQYF. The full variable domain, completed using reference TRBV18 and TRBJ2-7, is NAGVMQNPRHLVRRRGQEARLRCSPMKGHSHVYWYRQLPEEGLKFMVYLQKENIIDESGMPKERFSAEFPKEGPSILRIQQVVRGDSAAYFCASSRTGWEQYFGPGTRLTVT.